The following is a T cell receptor beta chain sequence with its context. Under the authors' procedure: Amplification of reference gene primers was used by the study to estimate nucleated cell counts. TCRdb keeps only in-frame clones here, not all; method: immunoSEQ multiplex PCR. V and J calls and clone size are given by that table; D and trimming were obtained from the DNA. The data hold around 200,000 clones, with around 80% observed a single time. The record originates from a study of blood T cell repertoires in COVID-19. About the research overall: Both acute and convalescent COVID-19 samples were obtained from the United States, Italy and Spain.

Patients in Seattle were enrolled during active infection, then followed longitudinally. With V trimmed by 0 bases and J by 1 base, 0 bases remained unmatched. The CDR3 covers 14 residues. The germline CDR1 and CDR2 sequences are GTSNPN and SVGIG (reference sequence). The specimen sequenced was peripheral blood. The rearrangement joins TRBV30 to TRBJ2-3; the match to TRBD2 covers 8 bases. This TCR derives from a woman in her twenties or thirties with COVID-19, enrolled during active disease. CDR3: CAWSVAGGTDTQYF. The CDR3 DNA is TGTGCCTGGAGTGTAGCGGGAGGCACAGATACGCAGTATTTT.